The rows below give T cell receptor beta chains drawn from one sample of a study of Graves' ophthalmopathy and Graves' hyperthyroidism. MiXCR, applied by TCRdb to the multiplex PCR reads, yields one record per CDR3 protein. The sample records 340,000 or so distinct CDR3 sequences, roughly 15% being singletons. What was sequenced was peripheral blood. These receptors came from an adult man with Graves' ophthalmopathy. Both conserved end residues are part of each CDR3. D genes are given only for firm matches. Some rows have no size entry. The others give once, few or many, or a class for an expanded clone.

j_call v_call d_call clone_size cdr3_nt cdr3_aa
TRBJ1-1 TRBV6-2/TRBV6-3 - - TGTGCCAGCACCCTTGTCGCGAACACTGAAGCTTTCTTT CASTLVANTEAFF
TRBJ2-4 TRBV7-9 - - TGTGCCAGCAGCATCCCACGTAAAAAAAACATTCAGTACTTC CASSIPRKKNIQYF
TRBJ2-7 TRBV7-9 TRBD1 many TGTGCCAGCAGCCATTCAGGACAGGGGAACGAGCAGTACTTC CASSHSGQGNEQYF
TRBJ2-7 TRBV4-1 - many TGCGCCAGCAGCCAAGGACAGGCGAACTACGAGCAGTACTTC CASSQGQANYEQYF
TRBJ2-6 TRBV4-2 TRBD1 many TGTGCCAGCAGCCAACCCTCCGGTACCGGGACAGGGCGCTCTGGGGCCAACGTCCTGACTTTC CASSQPSGTGTGRSGANVLTF
TRBJ2-7 TRBV30 TRBD1 many TGTGCCTCCGGTCAGGACAGGGGGCTATACGAGCAGTACTTC CASGQDRGLYEQYF
TRBJ2-2 TRBV12-3/TRBV12-4 TRBD2 many TGTGCCAGCAGTTTGTCCGGGACTAGCCCCGGGGAGCTGTTTTTT CASSLSGTSPGELFF
TRBJ1-1 TRBV6-5 - many TGTGCCAGCAGTTTGGGGGGGGGCGCTGAAGCTTTCTTT CASSLGGGAEAFF
TRBJ1-1 TRBV6-5 TRBD1 many TGTGCCAGCAGATACGGACAGGGGAGCACTGAAGCTTTCTTT CASRYGQGSTEAFF
TRBJ2-7 TRBV11-2 TRBD2 many TGTGCCAGCAGCTTAGATGGACTAGCGGAGGACGAGCAGTACTTC CASSLDGLAEDEQYF
TRBJ2-7 TRBV4-3 TRBD2 many TGCGCCAGCAGCCAAGATCTCTGGGGCGGGGGAGACTACGAGCAGTACTTC CASSQDLWGGGDYEQYF